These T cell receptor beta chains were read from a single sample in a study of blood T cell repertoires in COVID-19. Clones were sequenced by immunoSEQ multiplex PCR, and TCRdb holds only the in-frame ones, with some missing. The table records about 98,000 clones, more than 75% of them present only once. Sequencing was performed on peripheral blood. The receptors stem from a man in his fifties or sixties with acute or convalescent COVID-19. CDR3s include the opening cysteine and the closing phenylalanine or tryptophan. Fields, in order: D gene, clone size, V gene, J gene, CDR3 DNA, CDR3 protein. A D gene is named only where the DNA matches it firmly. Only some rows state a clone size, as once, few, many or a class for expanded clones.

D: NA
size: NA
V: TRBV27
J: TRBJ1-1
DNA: TGTGCCAGCAGTTTAGAGGGAGGGAACACTGAAGCTTTCTTT
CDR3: CASSLEGGNTEAFF

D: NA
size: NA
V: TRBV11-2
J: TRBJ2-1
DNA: TGTGCCAGCAACAGAGCGGGTTCCGTTGGTGAGCAGTTCTTC
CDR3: CASNRAGSVGEQFF

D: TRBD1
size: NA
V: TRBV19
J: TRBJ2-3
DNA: TGTGCCAGTAGTATAAGCGGGACAGGGGGTTCGTACACATATTTT
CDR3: CASSISGTGGSYTYF

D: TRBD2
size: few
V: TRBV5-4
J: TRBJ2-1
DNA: TGTGCCAGCAGCGTACCGGGACTAGCGAGCTACAATGAGCAGTTCTTC
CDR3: CASSVPGLASYNEQFF

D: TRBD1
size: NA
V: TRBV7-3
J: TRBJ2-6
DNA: TGTGCCAGCAGCCCCCGACAGGGGGGTGTGTCTGGGGCCAACGTCCTGACTTTC
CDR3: CASSPRQGGVSGANVLTF

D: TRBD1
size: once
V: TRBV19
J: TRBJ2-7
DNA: TGTGCCAGTAGTATAGATAAAAGGGACAGCATTAAACCCAGACCTTACGAGCAGTACTTC
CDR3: CASSIDKRDSIKPRPYEQYF

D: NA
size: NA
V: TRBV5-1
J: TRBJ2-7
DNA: TGCGCCAGCAGCTTAACGGTTGCGAGCGAGCAGTACTTC
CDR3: CASSLTVASEQYF

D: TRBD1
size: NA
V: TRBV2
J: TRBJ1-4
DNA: TGTGCCAGCAGTGACAGGGGGCGTGGGACAACTAATGAAAAACTGTTTTTT
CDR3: CASSDRGRGTTNEKLFF

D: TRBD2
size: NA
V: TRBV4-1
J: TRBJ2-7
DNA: TGCGCCAGCAGCCAAGTTGGGAGGGCCCCCTCCTACGAGCAGTACTTC
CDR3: CASSQVGRAPSYEQYF

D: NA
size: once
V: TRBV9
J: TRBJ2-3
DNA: TGTGCCAGCAGCGCCATCACGAGGCTCGCAGATACGCAGTATTTT
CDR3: CASSAITRLADTQYF

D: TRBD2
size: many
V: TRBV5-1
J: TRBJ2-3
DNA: TGCGCCAGCAGCGTAAGCGGGGGAAGCACAGATACGCAGTATTTT
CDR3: CASSVSGGSTDTQYF

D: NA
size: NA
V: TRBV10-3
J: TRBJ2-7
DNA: TGTGCCATCAGTGAATTCAGCGACGAGCAGTACTTC
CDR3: CAISEFSDEQYF

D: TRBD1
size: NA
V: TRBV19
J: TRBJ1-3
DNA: TGTGCCAGTAGTCGTACAGGGGAAGCTGGAAACACCATATATTTT
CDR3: CASSRTGEAGNTIYF

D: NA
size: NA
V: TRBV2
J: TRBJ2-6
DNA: TGTGCCAGCAAACGTCAGGCCTCGGGGGCCAACGTCCTGACTTTC
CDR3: CASKRQASGANVLTF

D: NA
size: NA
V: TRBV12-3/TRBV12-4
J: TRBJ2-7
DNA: TGTGCCAGCGGAGAGACCCCCTACGAGCAGTACTTC
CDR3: CASGETPYEQYF

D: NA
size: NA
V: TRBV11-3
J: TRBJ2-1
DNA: TGTGCCAGCAGCTTCGGGCGGGGCTACAATGAGCAGTTCTTC
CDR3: CASSFGRGYNEQFF

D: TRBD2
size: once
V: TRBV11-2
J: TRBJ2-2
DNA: TGTGCCAGCAGCCCCCGGGAGGGCGGGGAGCTGTTTTTT
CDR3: CASSPREGGELFF